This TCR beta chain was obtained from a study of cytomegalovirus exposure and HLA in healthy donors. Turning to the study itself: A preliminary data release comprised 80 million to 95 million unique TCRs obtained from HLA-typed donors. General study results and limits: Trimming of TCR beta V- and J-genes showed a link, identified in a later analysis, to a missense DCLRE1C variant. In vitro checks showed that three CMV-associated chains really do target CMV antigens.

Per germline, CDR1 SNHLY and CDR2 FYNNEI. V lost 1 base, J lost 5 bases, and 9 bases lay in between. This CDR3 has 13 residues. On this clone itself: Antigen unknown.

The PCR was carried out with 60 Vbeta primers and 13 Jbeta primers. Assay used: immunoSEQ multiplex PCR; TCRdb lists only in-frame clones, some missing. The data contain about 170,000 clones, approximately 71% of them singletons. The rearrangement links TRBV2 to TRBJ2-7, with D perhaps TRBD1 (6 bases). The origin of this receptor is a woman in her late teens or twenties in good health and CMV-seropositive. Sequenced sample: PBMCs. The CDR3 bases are TGTGCCAGCAGTGAAGTGAGACAGGACGAGCAGTACTTC. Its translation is CASSEVRQDEQYF.